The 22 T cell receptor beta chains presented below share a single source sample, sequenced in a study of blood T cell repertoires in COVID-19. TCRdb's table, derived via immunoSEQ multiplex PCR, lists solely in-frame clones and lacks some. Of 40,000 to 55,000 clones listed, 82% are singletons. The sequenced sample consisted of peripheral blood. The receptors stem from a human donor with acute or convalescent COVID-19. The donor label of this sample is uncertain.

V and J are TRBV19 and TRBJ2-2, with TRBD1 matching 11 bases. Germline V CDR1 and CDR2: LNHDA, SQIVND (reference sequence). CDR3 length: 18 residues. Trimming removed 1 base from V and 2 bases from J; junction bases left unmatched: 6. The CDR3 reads CASSIGGQGATNTGELFF. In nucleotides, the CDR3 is TGTGCCAGTAGTATAGGAGGACAGGGGGCCACTAACACCGGGGAGCTGTTTTTT.

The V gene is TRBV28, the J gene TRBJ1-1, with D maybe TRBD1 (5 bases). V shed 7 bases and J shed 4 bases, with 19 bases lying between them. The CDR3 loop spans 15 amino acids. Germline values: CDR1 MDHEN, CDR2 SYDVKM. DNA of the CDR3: TGTGCCAGCACCCTCGGAAGCGCAGGGCGCACTGAAGCTTTCTTT. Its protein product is CASTLGSAGRTEAFF.

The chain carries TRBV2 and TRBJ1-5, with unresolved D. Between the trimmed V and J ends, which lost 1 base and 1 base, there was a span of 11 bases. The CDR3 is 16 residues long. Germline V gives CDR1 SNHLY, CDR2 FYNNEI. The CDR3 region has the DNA TGTGCCAGCAGTGAAGATCTAGGATTAAGCAATCAGCCCCAGCATTTT. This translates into CASSEDLGLSNQPQHF.

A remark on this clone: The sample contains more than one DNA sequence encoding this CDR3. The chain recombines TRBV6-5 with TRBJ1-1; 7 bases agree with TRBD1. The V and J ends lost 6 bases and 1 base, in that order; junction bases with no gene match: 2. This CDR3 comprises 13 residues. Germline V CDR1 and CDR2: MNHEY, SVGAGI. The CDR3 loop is CASRRQGNTEAFF. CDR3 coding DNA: TGTGCCAGCAGACGACAGGGGAACACTGAAGCTTTCTTT.

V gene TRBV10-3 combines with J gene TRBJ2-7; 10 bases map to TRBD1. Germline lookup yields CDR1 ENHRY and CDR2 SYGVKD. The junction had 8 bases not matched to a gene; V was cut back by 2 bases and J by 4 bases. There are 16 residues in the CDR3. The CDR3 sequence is CAISEGARTGGYEQYF. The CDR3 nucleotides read TGTGCCATCAGTGAGGGGGCCAGGACAGGGGGATACGAGCAGTACTTC.

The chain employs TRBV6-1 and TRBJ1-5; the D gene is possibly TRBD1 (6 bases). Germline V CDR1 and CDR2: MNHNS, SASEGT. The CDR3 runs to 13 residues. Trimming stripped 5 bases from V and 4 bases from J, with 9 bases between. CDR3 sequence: CASSPGENQPQHF. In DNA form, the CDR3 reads TGTGCCAGCAGTCCAGGGGAGAATCAGCCCCAGCATTTT.

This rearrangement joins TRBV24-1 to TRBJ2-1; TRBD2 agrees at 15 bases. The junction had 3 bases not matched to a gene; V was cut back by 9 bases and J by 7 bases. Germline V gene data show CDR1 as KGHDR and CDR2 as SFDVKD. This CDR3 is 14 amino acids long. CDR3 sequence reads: CATGGTSGGNEQFF. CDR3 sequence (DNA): TGTGCCACCGGCGGGACTAGCGGGGGGAATGAGCAGTTCTTC.

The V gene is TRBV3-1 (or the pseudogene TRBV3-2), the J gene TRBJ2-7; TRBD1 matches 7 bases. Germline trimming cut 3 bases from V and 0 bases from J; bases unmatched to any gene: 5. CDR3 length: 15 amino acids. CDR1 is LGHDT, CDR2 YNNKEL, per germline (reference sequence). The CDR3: CASSQERGRSYEQYF. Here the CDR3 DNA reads TGTGCCAGCAGCCAGGAAAGGGGGCGCTCCTACGAGCAGTACTTC.

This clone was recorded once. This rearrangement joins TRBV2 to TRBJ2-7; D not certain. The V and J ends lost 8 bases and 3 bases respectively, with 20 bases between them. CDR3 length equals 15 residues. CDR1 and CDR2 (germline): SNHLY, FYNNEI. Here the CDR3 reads CASPFAWRRLYEQYF. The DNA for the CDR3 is TGTGCCAGCCCCTTCGCGTGGCGGCGACTCTACGAGCAGTACTTC.

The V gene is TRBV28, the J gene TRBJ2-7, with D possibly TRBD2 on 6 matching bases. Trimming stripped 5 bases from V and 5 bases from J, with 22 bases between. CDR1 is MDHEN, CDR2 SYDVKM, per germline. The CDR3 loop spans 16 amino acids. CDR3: CASSPGGPLTRHEQYF. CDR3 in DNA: TGTGCCAGCAGTCCAGGAGGGCCTCTTACCCGACACGAGCAGTACTTC.

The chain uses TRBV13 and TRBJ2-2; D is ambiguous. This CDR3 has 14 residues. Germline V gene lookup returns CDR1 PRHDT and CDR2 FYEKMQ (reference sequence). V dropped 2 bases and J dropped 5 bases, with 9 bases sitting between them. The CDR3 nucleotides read TGTGCCAGCAGCTTAAATAGCCTTACCGGGGAGCTGTTTTTT. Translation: CASSLNSLTGELFF.

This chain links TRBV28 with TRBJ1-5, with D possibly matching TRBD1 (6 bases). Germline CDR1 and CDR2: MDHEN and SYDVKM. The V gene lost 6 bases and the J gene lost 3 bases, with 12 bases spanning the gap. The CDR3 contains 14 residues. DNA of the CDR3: TGTGCCAGCAGGCCGTCAGGGGTCAATCAGCCCCAGCATTTT. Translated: CASRPSGVNQPQHF.

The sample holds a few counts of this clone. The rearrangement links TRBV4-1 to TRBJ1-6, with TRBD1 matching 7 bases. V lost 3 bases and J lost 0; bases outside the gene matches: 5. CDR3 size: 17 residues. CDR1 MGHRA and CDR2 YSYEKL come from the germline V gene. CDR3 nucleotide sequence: TGCGCCAGCAGCCAGGGACAGCAAAGCTCCTATAATTCACCCCTCCACTTT. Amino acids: CASSQGQQSSYNSPLHF.

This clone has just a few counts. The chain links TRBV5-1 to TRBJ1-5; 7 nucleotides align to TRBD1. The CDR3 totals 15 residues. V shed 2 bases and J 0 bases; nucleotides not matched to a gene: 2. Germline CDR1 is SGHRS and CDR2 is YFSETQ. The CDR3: CASSFTGDSNQPQHF. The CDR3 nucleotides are TGCGCCAGCAGCTTTACAGGGGATAGCAATCAGCCCCAGCATTTT. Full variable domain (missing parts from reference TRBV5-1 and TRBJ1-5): KAGVTQTPRYLIKTRGQQVTLSCSPISGHRSVSWYQQTPGQGLQFLFEYFSETQRNKGNFPGRFSGRQFSNSRSEMNVSTLELGDSALYLCASSFTGDSNQPQHFGDGTRLSIL.

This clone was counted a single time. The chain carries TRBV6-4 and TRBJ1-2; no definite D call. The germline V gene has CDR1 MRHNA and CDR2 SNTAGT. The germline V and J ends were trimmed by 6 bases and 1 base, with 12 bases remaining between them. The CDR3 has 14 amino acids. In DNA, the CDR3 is TGTGCCAGCAGACGCGACACATTTAACTATGGCTACACCTTC. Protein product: CASRRDTFNYGYTF.

CDR3 in DNA: TGTGCCAGCAGCCTGGGACAGAATTCTGAAGCTTTCTTT. This encodes CASSLGQNSEAFF. The chain recombines TRBV11-3 with TRBJ1-1; TRBD1 aligns across 7 bases. The CDR3 contains 13 residues. Germline values: CDR1 SGHNT, CDR2 YENEEA. V trimming: 5 bases; J trimming: 6 bases; junction bases outside the gene matches: 6.

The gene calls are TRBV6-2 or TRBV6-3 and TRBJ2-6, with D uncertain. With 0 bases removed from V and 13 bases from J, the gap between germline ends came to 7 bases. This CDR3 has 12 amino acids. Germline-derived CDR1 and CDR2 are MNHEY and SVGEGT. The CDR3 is CASSYSSTVLTF. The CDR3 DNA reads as TGTGCCAGCAGTTACTCGAGTACGGTCCTGACTTTC.

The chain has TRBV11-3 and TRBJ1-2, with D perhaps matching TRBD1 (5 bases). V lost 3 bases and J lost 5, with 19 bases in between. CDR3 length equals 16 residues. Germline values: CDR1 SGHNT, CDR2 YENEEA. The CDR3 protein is CASSLGGVYDEYGYTF. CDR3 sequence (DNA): TGTGCCAGCAGCTTGGGGGGAGTTTACGACGAGTATGGCTACACCTTC.

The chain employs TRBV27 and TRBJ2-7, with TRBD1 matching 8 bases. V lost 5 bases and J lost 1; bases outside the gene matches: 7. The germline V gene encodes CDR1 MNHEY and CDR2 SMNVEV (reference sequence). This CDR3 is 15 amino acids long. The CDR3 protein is CASSPRDRFSYEQYF. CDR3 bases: TGTGCCAGCAGTCCCCGGGACAGGTTTTCCTACGAGCAGTACTTC.

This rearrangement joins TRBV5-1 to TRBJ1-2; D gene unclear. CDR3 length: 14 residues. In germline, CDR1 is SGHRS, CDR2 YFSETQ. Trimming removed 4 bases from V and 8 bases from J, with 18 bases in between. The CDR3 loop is CASSPQPGSEGYTF. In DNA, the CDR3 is TGCGCCAGCAGCCCCCAGCCAGGATCTGAAGGCTACACCTTC.

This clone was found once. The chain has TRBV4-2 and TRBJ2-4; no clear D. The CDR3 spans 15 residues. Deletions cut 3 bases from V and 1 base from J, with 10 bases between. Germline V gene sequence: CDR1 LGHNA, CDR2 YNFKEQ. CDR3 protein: CASSQELVAKNIQYF. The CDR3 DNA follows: TGTGCCAGCAGCCAGGAGCTCGTGGCCAAAAACATTCAGTACTTC.

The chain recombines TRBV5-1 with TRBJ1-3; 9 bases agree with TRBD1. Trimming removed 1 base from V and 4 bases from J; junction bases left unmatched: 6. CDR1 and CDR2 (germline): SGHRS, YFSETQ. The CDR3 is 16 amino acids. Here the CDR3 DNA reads TGCGCCAGCAGCTTGTGGGGACAGGGAGGAGGAAACACCATATATTTT. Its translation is CASSLWGQGGGNTIYF.